This T cell receptor beta chain was documented in a study of lung T cells in sarcoidosis with Löfgren's syndrome. This clonotype was counted only a few times. Its antigen is not known. Since a much larger clone is just one base distant, this may be a read error. Study-wide results and limits: TRAV12-1 preferentially paired with TRBV2, with homologous CDR3s.

Germline V gene lookup returns CDR1 LNHNV and CDR2 YYDKDF (reference sequence). The CDR3 is 15 amino acids. A single record per CDR3 protein comes from TCRdb applying MiXCR to the reads. The data contain some 19,000 distinct CDR3 sequences, roughly 21% of them singletons. The receptor comes from a human donor with sarcoidosis (Löfgren's syndrome or another form), or a control subject (not recorded which). This chain uses TRBV15 with TRBJ2-3, with a weak D call TRBD1 (5 bases). Sequencing used CD4+ T cells from bronchoalveolar lavage. CDR3: CAASRDGQGEDTQYF. DNA of the CDR3: TGTGCCGCCAGCAGAGATGGGCAGGGTGAAGATACGCAGTATTTT.